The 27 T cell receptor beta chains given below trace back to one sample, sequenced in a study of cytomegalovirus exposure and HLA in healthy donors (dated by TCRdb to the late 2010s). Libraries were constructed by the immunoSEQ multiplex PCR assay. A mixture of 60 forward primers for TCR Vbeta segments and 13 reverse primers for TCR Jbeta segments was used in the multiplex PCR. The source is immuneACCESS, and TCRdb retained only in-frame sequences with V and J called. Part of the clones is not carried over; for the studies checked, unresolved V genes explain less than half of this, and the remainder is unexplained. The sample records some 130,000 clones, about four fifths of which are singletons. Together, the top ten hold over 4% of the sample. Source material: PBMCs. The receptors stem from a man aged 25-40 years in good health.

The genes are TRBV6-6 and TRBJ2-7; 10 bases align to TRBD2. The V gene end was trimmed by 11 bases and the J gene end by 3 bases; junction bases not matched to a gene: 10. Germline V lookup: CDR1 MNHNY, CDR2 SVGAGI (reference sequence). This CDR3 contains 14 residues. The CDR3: CAHKREGQGYEQYF. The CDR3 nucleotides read TGTGCCCATAAGCGGGAGGGCCAAGGCTACGAGCAGTACTTC.

The CDR3 sequence is CASRVAGASTDTQYF. The CDR3 DNA sequence: TGTGCCAGCAGAGTAGCGGGAGCTAGCACAGATACGCAGTATTTT. The chain links TRBV14 to TRBJ2-3; 9 bases match TRBD2. V lost 6 bases and J lost 0; bases outside the gene matches: 4. The CDR3 extends over 15 amino acids. Germline V gene sequence: CDR1 SGHDN, CDR2 FVKESK.

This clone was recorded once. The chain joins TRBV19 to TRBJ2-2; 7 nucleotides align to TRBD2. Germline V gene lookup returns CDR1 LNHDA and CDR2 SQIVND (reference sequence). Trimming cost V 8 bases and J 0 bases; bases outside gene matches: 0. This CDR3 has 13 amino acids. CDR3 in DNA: TGTGCCAGTGCGGGAGCGAACACCGGGGAGCTGTTTTTT. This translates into CASAGANTGELFF.

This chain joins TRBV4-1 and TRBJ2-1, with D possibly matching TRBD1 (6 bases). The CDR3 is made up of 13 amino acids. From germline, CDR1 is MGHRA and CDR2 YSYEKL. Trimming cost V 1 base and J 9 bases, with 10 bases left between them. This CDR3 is CASSQGQEIEQFF. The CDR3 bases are TGCGCCAGCAGCCAAGGACAGGAGATTGAGCAGTTCTTC.

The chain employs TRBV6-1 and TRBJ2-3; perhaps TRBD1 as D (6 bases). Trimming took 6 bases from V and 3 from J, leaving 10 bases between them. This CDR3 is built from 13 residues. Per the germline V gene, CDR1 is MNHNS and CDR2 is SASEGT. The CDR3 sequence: CASSRRGTDTQYF. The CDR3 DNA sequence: TGTGCCAGCAGCCGCAGGGGAACAGATACGCAGTATTTT.

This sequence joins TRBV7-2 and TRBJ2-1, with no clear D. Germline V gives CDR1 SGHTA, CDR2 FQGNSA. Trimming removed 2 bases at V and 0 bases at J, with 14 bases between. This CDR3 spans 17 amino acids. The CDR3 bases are TGTGCCAGCAGCTTATTTCCGCGCCACAGCTCCTACAATGAGCAGTTCTTC. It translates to CASSLFPRHSSYNEQFF.

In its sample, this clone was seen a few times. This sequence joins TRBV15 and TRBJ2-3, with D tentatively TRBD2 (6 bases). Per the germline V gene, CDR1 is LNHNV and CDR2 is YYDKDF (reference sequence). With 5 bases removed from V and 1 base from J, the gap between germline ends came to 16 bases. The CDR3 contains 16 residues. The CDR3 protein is CATSGSREAGTDTQYF. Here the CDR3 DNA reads TGTGCCACCAGCGGGAGTAGGGAGGCAGGCACAGATACGCAGTATTTT.

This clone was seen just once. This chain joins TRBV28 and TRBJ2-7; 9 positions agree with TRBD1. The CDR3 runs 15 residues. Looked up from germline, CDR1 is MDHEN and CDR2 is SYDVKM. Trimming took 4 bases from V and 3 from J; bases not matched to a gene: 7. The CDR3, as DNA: TGTGCCAGCAGTTCATACAGGGGGCTGGGCTACGAGCAGTACTTC. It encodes CASSSYRGLGYEQYF.

The CDR3: CASSYQSTRSNEQFF. The DNA of the CDR3 is TGTGCCAGCAGTTACCAATCAACTAGGTCCAATGAGCAGTTCTTC. The chain links TRBV6-5 to TRBJ2-1, with a tentative D call TRBD2 (5 bases). V was shortened by 2 bases and J by 6 bases, with 14 bases between the two germline ends. The CDR3 length is 15 residues. Germline CDR1 reads MNHEY; CDR2 reads SVGAGI.

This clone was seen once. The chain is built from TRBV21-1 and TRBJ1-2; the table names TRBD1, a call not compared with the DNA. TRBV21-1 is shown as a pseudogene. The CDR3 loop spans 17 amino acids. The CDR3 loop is CASSNCTGVPINYGYTF. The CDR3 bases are TGTGCCAGCAGCAACTGTACAGGGGTCCCAATTAACTATGGCTACACCTTC.

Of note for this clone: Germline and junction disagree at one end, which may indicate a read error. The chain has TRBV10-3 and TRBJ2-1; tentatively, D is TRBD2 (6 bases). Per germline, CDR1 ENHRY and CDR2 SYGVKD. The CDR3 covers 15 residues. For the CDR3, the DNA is TGTGCCATCAATGAGGGGAGGACCGCCTACAATGAGCAGTTCTTC. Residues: CAINEGRTAYNEQFF.

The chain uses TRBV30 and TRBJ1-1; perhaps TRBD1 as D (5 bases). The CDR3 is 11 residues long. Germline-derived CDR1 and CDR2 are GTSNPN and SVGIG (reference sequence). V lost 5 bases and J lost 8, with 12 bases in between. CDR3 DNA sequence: TGTGCCTGGGGGGCGGGGGGAGAAGCTTTCTTT. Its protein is CAWGAGGEAFF.

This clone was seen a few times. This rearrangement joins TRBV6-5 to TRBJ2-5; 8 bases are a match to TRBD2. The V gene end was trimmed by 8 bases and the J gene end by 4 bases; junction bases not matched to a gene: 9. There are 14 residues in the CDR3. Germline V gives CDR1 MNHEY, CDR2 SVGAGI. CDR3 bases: TGTGCCAGCGGCGCGGGGGGATCCTTAGAGACCCAGTACTTC. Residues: CASGAGGSLETQYF.

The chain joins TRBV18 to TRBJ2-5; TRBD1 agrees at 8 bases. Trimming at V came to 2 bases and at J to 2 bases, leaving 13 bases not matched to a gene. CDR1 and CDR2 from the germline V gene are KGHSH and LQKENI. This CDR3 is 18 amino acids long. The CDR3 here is CASSPWAVGTGMQETQYF. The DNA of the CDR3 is TGTGCCAGCTCACCATGGGCGGTCGGGACAGGTATGCAAGAGACCCAGTACTTC.

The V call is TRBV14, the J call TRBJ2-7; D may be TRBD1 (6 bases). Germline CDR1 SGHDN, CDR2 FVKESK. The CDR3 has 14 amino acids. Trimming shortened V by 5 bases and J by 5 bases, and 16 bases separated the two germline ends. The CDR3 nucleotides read TGTGCCAGCAGCTTACAACAGGGTCCCCACGAGCAGTACTTC. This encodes CASSLQQGPHEQYF.

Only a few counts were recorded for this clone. The CDR3 spells CASSPVTSEQYF. In DNA, the CDR3 is TGCGCCAGCAGCCCGGTAACCTCCGAGCAGTACTTC. The V gene is TRBV5-1, the J gene TRBJ2-7; D gene uncertain. The ends were cut back, 4 bases at V and 6 bases at J, with 11 bases in the middle. Looked up from germline, CDR1 is SGHRS and CDR2 is YFSETQ. This CDR3 has 12 residues.

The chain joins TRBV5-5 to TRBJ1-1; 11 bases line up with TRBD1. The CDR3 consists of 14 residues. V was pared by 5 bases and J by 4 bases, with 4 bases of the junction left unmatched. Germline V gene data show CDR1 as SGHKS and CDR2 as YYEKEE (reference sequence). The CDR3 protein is CASSPGTGGTEAFF. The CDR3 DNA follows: TGTGCCAGCAGTCCCGGGACAGGGGGCACTGAAGCTTTCTTT.

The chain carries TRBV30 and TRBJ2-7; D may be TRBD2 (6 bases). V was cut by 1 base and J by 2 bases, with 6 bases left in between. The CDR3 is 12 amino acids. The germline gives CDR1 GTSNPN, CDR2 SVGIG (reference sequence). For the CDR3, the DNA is TGTGCCTGGAGTGGCGGGGCCTACGAGCAGTACTTC. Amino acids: CAWSGGAYEQYF. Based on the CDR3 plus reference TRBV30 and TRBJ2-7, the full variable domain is SQTIHQWPATLVQPVGSPLSLECTVEGTSNPNLYWYRQAAGRGLQLLFYSVGIGQISSEVPQNLSASRPQDRQFILSSKKLLLSDSGFYLCAWSGGAYEQYFGPGTRLTVT.

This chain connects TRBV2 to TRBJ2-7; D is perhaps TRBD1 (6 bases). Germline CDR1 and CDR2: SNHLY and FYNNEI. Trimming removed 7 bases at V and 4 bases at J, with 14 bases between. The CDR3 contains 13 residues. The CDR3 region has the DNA TGTGCCAGCATGTACAGGGCGCTTTACGAGCAGTACTTC. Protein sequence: CASMYRALYEQYF.

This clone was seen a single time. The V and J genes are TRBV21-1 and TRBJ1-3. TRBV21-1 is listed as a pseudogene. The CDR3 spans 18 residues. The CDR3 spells CASSKEGGRGPSGNTIYF. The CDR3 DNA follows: TGTGCCAGCAGCAAAGAGGGGGGGAGGGGCCCTAGTGGAAACACCATATATTTT.

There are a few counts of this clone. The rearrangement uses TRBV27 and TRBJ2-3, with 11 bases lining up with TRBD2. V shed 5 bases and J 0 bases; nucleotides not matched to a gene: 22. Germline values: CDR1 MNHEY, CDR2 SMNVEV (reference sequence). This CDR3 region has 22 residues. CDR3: CASSPRGGFTSGRDTSTDTQYF. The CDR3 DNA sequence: TGTGCCAGCAGTCCGCGGGGAGGGTTTACTAGCGGGAGAGACACTAGCACAGATACGCAGTATTTT.

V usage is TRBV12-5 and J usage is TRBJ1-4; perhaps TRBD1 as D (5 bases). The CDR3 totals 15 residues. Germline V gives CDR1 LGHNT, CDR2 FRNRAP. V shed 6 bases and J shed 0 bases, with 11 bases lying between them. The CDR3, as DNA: TGTGCTAGTGGCTGGGGCAAAACAACTAATGAAAAACTGTTTTTT. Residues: CASGWGKTTNEKLFF. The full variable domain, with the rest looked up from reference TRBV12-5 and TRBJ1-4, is DARVTQTPRHKVTEMGQEVTMRCQPILGHNTVFWYRQTMMQGLELLAYFRNRAPLDDSGMPKDRFSAEMPDATLATLKIQPSEPRDSAVYFCASGWGKTTNEKLFFGSGTQLSVL.

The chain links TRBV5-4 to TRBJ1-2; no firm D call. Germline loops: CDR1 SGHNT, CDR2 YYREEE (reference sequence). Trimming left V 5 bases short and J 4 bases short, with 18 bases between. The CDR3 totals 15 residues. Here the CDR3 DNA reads TGTGCCAGCAGAACGGTACACGACTATGGCTATGGCTACACCTTC. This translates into CASRTVHDYGYGYTF.

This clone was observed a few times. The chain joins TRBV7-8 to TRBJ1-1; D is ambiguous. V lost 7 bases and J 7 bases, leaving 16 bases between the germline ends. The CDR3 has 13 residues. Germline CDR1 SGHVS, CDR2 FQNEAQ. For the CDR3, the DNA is TGTGCCAGCAACCCAACCCGGGTGGGTGAAGCTTTCTTT. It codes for CASNPTRVGEAFF.

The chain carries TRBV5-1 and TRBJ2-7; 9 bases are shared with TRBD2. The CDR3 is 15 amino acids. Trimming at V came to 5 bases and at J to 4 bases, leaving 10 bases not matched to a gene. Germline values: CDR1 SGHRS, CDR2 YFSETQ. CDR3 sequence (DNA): TGCGCCAGCAGAAGACTAGCGGATCCCCTTTACGAGCAGTACTTC. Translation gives CASRRLADPLYEQYF. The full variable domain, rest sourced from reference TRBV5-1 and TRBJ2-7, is KAGVTQTPRYLIKTRGQQVTLSCSPISGHRSVSWYQQTPGQGLQFLFEYFSETQRNKGNFPGRFSGRQFSNSRSEMNVSTLELGDSALYLCASRRLADPLYEQYFGPGTRLTVT.

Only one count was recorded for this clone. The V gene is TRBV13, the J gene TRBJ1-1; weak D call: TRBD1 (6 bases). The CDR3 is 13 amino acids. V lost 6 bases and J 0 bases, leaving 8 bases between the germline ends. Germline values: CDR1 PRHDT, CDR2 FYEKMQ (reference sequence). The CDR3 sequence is CASRDRMNTEAFF. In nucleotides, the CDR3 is TGTGCCAGCAGAGACAGGATGAACACTGAAGCTTTCTTT.

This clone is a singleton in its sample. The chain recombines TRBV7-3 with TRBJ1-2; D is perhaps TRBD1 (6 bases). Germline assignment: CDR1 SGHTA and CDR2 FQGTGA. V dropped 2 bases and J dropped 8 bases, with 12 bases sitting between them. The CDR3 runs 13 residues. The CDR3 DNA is TGTGCCAGCAGCTTAGAGGGGGTTCGGGGCTACACCTTC. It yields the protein CASSLEGVRGYTF.